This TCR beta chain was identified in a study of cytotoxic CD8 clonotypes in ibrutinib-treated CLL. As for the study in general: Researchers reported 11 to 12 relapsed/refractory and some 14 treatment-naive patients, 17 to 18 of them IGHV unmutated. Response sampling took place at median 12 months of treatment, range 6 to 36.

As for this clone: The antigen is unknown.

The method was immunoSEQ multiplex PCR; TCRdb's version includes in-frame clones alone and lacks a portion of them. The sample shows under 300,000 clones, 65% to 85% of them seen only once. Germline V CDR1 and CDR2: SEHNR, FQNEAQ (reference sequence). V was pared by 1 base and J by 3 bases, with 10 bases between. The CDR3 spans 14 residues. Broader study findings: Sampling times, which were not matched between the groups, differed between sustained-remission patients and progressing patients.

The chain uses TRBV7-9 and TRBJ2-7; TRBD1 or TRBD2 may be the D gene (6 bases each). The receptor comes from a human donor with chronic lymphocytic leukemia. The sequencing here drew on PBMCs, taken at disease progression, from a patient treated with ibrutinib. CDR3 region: CASSLEEGHYEQYF. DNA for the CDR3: TGTGCCAGCAGCTTAGAGGAGGGACACTACGAGCAGTACTTC.